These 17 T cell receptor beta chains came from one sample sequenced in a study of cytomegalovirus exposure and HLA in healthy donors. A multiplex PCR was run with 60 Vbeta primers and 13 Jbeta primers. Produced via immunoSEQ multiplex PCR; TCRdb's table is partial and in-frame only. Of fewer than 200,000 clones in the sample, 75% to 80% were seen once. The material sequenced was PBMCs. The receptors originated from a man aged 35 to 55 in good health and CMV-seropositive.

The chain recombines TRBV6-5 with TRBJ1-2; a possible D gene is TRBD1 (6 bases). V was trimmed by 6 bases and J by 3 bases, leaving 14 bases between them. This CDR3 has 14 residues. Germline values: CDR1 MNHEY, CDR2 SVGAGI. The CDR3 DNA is TGTGCCAGCAGCCTCGACAGGCGCGACTATGGCTACACCTTC. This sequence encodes CASSLDRRDYGYTF.

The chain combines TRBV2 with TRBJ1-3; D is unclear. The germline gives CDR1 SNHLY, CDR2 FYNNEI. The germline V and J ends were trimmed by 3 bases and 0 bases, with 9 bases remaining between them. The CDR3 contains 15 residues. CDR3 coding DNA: TGTGCCAGCAGTGAGGGCAGCAGCTCTGGAAACACCATATATTTT. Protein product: CASSEGSSSGNTIYF.

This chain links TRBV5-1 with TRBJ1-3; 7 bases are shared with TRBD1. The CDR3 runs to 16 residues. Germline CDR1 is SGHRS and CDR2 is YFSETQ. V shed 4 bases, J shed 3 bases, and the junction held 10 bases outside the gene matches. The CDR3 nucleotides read TGCGCCAGCAGCGGGTCGGACAGGACAAGTGGAAACACCATATATTTT. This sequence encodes CASSGSDRTSGNTIYF. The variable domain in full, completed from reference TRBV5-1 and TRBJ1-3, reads KAGVTQTPRYLIKTRGQQVTLSCSPISGHRSVSWYQQTPGQGLQFLFEYFSETQRNKGNFPGRFSGRQFSNSRSEMNVSTLELGDSALYLCASSGSDRTSGNTIYFGEGSWLTVV.

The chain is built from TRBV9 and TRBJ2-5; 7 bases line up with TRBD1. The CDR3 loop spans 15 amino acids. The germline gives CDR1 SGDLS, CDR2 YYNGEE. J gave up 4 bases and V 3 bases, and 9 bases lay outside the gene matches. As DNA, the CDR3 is TGTGCCAGCAGCGCAGGGGGACACTCCCTAGAGACCCAGTACTTC. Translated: CASSAGGHSLETQYF.

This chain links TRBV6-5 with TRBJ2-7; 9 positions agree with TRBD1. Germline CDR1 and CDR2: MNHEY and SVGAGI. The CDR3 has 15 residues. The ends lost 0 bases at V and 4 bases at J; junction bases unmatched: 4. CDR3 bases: TGTGCCAGCAGTTACTCCGTACAGGGGGCTTACGAGCAGTACTTC. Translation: CASSYSVQGAYEQYF.

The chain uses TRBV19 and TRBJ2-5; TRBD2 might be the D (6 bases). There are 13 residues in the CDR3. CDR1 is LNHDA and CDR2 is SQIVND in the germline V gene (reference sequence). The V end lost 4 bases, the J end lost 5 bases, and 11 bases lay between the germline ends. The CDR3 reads CASSTGLRETQYF. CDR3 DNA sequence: TGTGCCAGTAGTACAGGACTAAGGGAGACCCAGTACTTC.

The CDR3 coding sequence is TGTGCCAGCAGTTACTCTTCCACAGGGTACGAGCAGTACTTC. Translated: CASSYSSTGYEQYF. The gene calls are TRBV6-5 and TRBJ2-7, with D maybe TRBD1 (6 bases). V lost 0 bases, J lost 4 bases, and 10 bases lay in between. The germline V gene encodes CDR1 MNHEY and CDR2 SVGAGI. This CDR3 has 14 residues.

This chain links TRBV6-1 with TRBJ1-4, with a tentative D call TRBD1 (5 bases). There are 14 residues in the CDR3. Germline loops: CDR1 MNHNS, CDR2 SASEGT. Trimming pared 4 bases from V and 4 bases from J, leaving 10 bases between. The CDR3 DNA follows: TGTGCCAGCAGTGGGAGGGGCCTTAATGAAAAACTGTTTTTT. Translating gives CASSGRGLNEKLFF.

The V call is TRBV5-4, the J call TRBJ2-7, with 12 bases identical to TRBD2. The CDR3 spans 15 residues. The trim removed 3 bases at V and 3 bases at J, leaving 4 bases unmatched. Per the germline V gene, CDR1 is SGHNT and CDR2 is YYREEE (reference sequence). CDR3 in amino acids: CASSSGLAGHYEQYF. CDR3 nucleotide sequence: TGTGCCAGCAGCTCAGGACTAGCGGGGCACTACGAGCAGTACTTC.

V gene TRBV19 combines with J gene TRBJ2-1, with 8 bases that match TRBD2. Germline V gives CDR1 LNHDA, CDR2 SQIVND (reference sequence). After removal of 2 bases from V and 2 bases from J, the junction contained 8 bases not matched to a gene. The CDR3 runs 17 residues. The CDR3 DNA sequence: TGTGCCAGTAGTATATACAGCGGGAGTGCCACCTACAATGAGCAGTTCTTC. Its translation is CASSIYSGSATYNEQFF.

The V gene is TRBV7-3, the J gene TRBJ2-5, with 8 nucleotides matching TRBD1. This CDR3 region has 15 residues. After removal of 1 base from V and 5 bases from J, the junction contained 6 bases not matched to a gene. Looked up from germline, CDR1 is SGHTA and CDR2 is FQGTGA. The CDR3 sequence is CASSLIGQGLETQYF. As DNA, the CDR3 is TGTGCCAGCAGCTTAATAGGACAGGGTTTGGAGACCCAGTACTTC.

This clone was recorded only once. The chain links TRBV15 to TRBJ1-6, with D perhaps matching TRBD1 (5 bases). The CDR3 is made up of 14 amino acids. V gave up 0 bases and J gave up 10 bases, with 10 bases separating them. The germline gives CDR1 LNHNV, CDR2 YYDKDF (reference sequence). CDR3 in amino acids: CATSRDFGGSPLHF. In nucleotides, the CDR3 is TGTGCCACCAGCAGAGATTTTGGGGGGTCACCCCTCCACTTT.

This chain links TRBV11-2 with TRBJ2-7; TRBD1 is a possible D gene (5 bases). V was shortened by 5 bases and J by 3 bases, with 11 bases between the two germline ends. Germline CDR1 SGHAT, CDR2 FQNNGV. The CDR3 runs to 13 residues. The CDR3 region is CASSVGHNYEQYF. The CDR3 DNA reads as TGTGCCAGCAGCGTCGGACATAACTACGAGCAGTACTTC.

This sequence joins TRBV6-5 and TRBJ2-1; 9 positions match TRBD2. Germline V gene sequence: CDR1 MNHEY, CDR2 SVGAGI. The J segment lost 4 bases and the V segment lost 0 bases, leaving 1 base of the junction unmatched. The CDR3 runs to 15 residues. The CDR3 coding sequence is TGTGCCAGCAGTTACTCCAGCGGGAGGTACAATGAGCAGTTCTTC. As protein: CASSYSSGRYNEQFF.

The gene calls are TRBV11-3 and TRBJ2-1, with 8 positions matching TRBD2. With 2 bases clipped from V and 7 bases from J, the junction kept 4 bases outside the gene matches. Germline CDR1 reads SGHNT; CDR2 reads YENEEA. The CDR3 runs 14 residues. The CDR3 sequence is CASSLSGSRNEQFF. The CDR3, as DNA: TGTGCCAGCAGCTTAAGCGGGAGTCGGAATGAGCAGTTCTTC.

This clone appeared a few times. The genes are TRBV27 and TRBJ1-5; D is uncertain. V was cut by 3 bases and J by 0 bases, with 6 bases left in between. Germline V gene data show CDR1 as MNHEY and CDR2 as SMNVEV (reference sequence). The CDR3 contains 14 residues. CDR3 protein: CASSLRYSNQPQHF. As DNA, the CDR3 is TGTGCCAGCAGTTTGAGGTATAGCAATCAGCCCCAGCATTTT.

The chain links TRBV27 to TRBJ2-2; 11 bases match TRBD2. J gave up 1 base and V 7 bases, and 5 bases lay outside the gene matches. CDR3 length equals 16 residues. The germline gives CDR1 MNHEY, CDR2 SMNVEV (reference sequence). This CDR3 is CASTSGTSGNTGELFF. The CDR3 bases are TGTGCCAGCACCTCCGGGACTAGCGGGAACACCGGGGAGCTGTTTTTT.